This T cell receptor (beta chain) was captured in a study of PD-L1 blockade in urothelial cancer (dated by TCRdb to 2017 to 2019). Concerning the study at large: Therapy was started in about 2014 for all patients, and atezolizumab 1,200 mg was administered intravenously every 3 weeks. About nine tenths of the roughly 29 patients were identified as males with urothelial cancer of bladder origin, and a prior smoking history was reported by 18 of 29 patients. An ECOG performance status of 0 or 1 was recorded for the patients, and 0 to 3 prior chemotherapy regimens had been received by the patients. Blood samples were analyzed 3 weeks after the start of treatment (second dose) and 6 weeks after the start of treatment. Blood samples gave median yields of about 150,000 T cells and around 88,000 unique TCRs, along with a median clonality of about 0.084. The study was an exploratory multi-omic analysis of somatic, immune and clinical correlates of response to PD-L1 blockade with atezolizumab in urothelial cancer. Pretreatment tumor samples, along with matched peripheral blood serially collected before and after atezolizumab treatment, were subjected to TCR sequencing. Progression-free survival longer than 6 months counted as durable clinical benefit, and TCR features were additionally tested against both progression-free and overall survival. Whole exome sequencing and RNA sequencing of pretreatment tumors were performed alongside TCR sequencing in the same patients. Durable clinical benefit was achieved by nine patients but not by the remaining 20. Twenty-nine patients had pretreatment blood TCR-seq, about 24 had at least one posttreatment blood collection, and about 24 had tumor TCR-seq.

The investigation overall reported the following: A pretreatment peripheral blood TCR clonality below the median was linked to improved progression-free and overall survival. Because the sample size was small (n ≈ 29) and many of the analyses were exploratory, the results are meant to be hypothesis-generating. Greater expansion of tumor-associated TCR clones in peripheral blood 3 weeks after the start of treatment was observed in patients with durable benefit (n ≈ 22, p = 0.022).

On this clone itself: Which antigen it targets is not known. No base-level quality is on record; no much larger clone is a single base apart.

The CDR3 sequence holds 16 residues, the cysteine and phenylalanine included. The CDR3 DNA has 48 bases and is translated from base 1. V is reduced by 6 bases and J by 2 bases, leaving a spacing of 19 bases between them. Looking up the germline V gene (reference sequence) yields CDR1 LNHDA and CDR2 SQIVND. To estimate absolute template abundance from read counts, synthetic TCR analog templates were spiked into each PCR. Using the immunoSEQ assay, TCRbeta CDR3 regions were amplified from genomic DNA with bias-controlled V and J gene primers. Rearranged TCRbeta segments were sequenced at approximately 20X coverage. From the authors' description of their analysis: Sequencing errors were corrected by clustering, and CDR3s were annotated against IMGT so that V, D and J genes could be assigned. Only productive TCRbeta rearrangements were used in downstream analyses, excluding out-of-frame or stop-codon sequences. Clonality was computed as one minus Shannon entropy normalized by the log of the number of unique productive sequences. Fisher's exact test with Benjamini-Hochberg correction, at a threshold of adjusted p below 0.01, was used to find clones that differed between time points or between blood and tumor. TCRdb carries this immuneACCESS record with in-frame sequences only. Its versions omit some clonotypes, under half of them owing to an unresolved V gene in the studies checked, with the rest unexplained. Clone size and the V and J calls come from that table; the DNA yielded D and trimming. The sample table contains about 130,000 clones; only one count was recorded for approximately 84% of them. Of the sample, 3.2% falls within the top ten clones.

This specimen's time point label, interpreted: pretreatment peripheral blood. The cohort comprised 30 or so patients with locally advanced or metastatic urothelial carcinoma treated at Memorial Sloan Kettering on a trial protocol. Peripheral blood mononuclear cells were collected from each patient pretreatment and during treatment, giving between 1 and 8 total time points per patient. The Qiagen DNeasy Blood extraction kit was used to purify genomic DNA from total PBMCs and tumor samples. PBMCs were collected pretreatment and during treatment and were isolated and stored as previously described. The receptor's source is a man aged 45-65 years with urothelial cancer. The material was PBMCs, obtained around atezolizumab (anti-PD-L1) treatment. The chain employs TRBV19 and TRBJ1-1; a tentative D match to TRBD1 spans 6 bases. The CDR3 region reads CASRPEGGKSNTEAFF. The nucleotide sequence is TGTGCCAGTAGACCCGAGGGGGGGAAGTCCAACACTGAAGCTTTCTTT.